This TCR beta chain was retrieved from a study of shared clonotypes between healthy human individuals. The length of the CDR3 is 17 residues. V shed 5 bases and J shed 0 bases, with 17 bases lying between them. The germline V gene has CDR1 SNHLY and CDR2 FYNNEI. Healthy HIV-negative adults without recent acute infections or vaccinations served as donors. It was into CD45RA+ naive and CD45RA-negative memory subsets that the CD4+ cells were split. This clone occurred a few times. The authors loaded around 200 ng DNA, around 30,000 T cell genomes, into sorted-subset replicate PCRs. As originally analysed: Because ImmunoSEQ provided only junction sequences with no quality scores, the filtering differed. Only in-frame clones appear in the TCRdb table, and some are missing; sequencing was by immunoSEQ multiplex PCR. The V and J calls and the clone size are those of that table, but D and trimming were determined from the DNA. Among approximately 500,000 clones listed, 90% to 96% were seen once.

This receptor was obtained from a woman in her 30s in good health. The chain carries TRBV2 and TRBJ2-1; D is unresolved. The sample taken for sequencing was naive CD4+ T cells sorted from blood. Specified subset: CD45RA+ positively selected. The CDR3 is CASSWAAVGSSYNEQFF. Written as DNA, the CDR3 is TGTGCCAGCAGTTGGGCGGCGGTGGGGTCCTCCTACAATGAGCAGTTCTTC.